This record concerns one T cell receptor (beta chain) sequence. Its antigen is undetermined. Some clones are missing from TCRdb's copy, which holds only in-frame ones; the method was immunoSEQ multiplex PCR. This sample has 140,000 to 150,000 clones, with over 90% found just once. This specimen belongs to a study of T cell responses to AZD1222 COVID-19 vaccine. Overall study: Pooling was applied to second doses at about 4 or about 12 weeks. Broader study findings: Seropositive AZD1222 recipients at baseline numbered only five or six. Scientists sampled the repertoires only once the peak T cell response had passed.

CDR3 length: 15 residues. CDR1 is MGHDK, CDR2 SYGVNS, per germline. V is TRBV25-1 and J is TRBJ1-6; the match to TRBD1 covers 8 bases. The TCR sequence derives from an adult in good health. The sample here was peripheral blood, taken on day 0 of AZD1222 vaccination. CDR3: CASQGARSYNSPLHF. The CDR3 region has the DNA TGTGCTAGCCAGGGGGCGAGGTCCTATAATTCACCCCTCCACTTT.